These 18 T cell receptor beta chains came from one sample sequenced in a study of blood T cell repertoires in COVID-19. Generated by immunoSEQ multiplex PCR, the TCRdb table keeps only in-frame clones and is missing some. The data hold about 150,000 clones, with approximately 80% observed a single time. Specimen: peripheral blood. These receptors came from a human donor in a cohort sampled during active COVID-19.

The chain uses TRBV7-3 and TRBJ2-4, with 9 bases fitting TRBD1. Germline CDR1 SGHTA, CDR2 FQGTGA. This CDR3 region has 13 residues. Losses at the gene ends were 4 bases for V and 6 bases for J; bases not matched to a gene: 1. The CDR3 DNA follows: TGTGCCAGCAGCTGGGGACAGGGAAACATTCAGTACTTC. Its translation is CASSWGQGNIQYF.

The chain is built from TRBV11-3 and TRBJ2-5; 11 bases line up with TRBD2. Per germline, CDR1 SGHNT and CDR2 YENEEA. V shed 4 bases, J shed 5 bases, and the junction held 9 bases outside the gene matches. The CDR3 covers 16 residues. CDR3 sequence: CASSSSRGLAAETQYF. CDR3 bases: TGTGCCAGCAGCTCCTCCCGGGGACTAGCGGCCGAGACCCAGTACTTC.

The chain combines TRBV19 with TRBJ2-2; D unclear. In germline, CDR1 is LNHDA, CDR2 SQIVND (reference sequence). V was trimmed by 7 bases and J by 6 bases, leaving 15 bases between them. The CDR3 is 14 amino acids. DNA of the CDR3: TGTGCCAGTACCCCGGCAATCCGGGCCGGGGAGCTGTTTTTT. Translated, it gives CASTPAIRAGELFF.

The chain recombines TRBV19 with TRBJ1-1; D is perhaps TRBD1 (5 bases). The CDR3 is made up of 18 amino acids. V lost 0 bases and J lost 1, with 18 bases in between. Germline CDR1 and CDR2: LNHDA and SQIVND (reference sequence). Here the CDR3 reads CASSIERTRIARNTEAFF. DNA for the CDR3: TGTGCCAGTAGTATAGAGAGGACACGGATTGCAAGGAACACTGAAGCTTTCTTT.

The rearrangement uses TRBV11-1 and TRBJ2-7; 8 bases fit TRBD1. This CDR3 comprises 14 residues. V was clipped by 7 bases and J by 3 bases; unmatched bases: 8. Germline V gene sequence: CDR1 SGHAT, CDR2 FQDESV (reference sequence). The CDR3 loop reads CASTPSGGFYEQYF. The CDR3 DNA reads TGTGCCAGCACCCCATCAGGGGGCTTCTACGAGCAGTACTTC.

The gene calls are TRBV7-2 and TRBJ1-3, with 8 bases aligning to TRBD1. The CDR3 spans 17 residues. Germline loops: CDR1 SGHTA, CDR2 FQGNSA. V trimming: 6 bases; J trimming: 0 bases; junction bases outside the gene matches: 10. The CDR3 bases are TGTGCCAGCAGACCCGACAGGGGAGGGTTCTCTGGAAACACCATATATTTT. Translation gives CASRPDRGGFSGNTIYF.

A remark on this clone: One end of the junction does not line up with germline, which may come from a read error. J is TRBJ2-2 and V is TRBV9, with a possible D match to TRBD1 (6 bases). Germline V CDR1 and CDR2: SGDLS, YYNGEE. This CDR3 region has 16 residues. CDR3 nucleotides: TGTGCCAGCAGCGTGGGGGCTGCCTTTAACAGCGGGGAGCTGTTTTTT. Its protein product is CASSVGAAFNSGELFF. The whole variable domain, filled in from reference TRBV9 and TRBJ2-2, reads DSGVTQTPKHLITATGQRVTLRCSPRSGDLSVYWYQQSLDQGLQFLIQYYNGEERAKGNILERFSAQQFPDLHSELNLSSLELGDSALYFCASSVGAAFNSGELFFGEGSRLTVL.

The gene calls are TRBV6-2 or TRBV6-3 and TRBJ1-1; D is perhaps TRBD1 (5 bases). The V end was cut by 6 bases, the J end by 4 bases, with 12 bases between. The CDR3 loop spans 13 amino acids. CDR1 is MNHEY, CDR2 SVGEGT, per germline. CDR3 nucleotides: TGTGCCAGCAGCTATGGGAGGGGCACTGAAGCTTTCTTT. It codes for CASSYGRGTEAFF.

This clone is a singleton in its sample. This chain uses TRBV3-1 (or the pseudogene TRBV3-2) with TRBJ2-7; no clear D gene. Germline CDR1 is LGHDT and CDR2 is YNNKEL (reference sequence). Trimming took off 4 bases at V and 2 bases at J, with 6 bases between the two ends. The CDR3 covers 12 residues. The CDR3 here is CASSPGTYEQYF. The CDR3 bases are TGTGCCAGCAGCCCAGGAACCTACGAGCAGTACTTC.

The chain combines TRBV27 with TRBJ1-5; D is possibly TRBD1 (6 bases). Germline V gene data show CDR1 as MNHEY and CDR2 as SMNVEV (reference sequence). V dropped 4 bases and J dropped 7 bases, with 17 bases sitting between them. The length of the CDR3 is 15 residues. CDR3 coding DNA: TGTGCCAGCAGTTACGGGGGGGGCTACGGACAGCCCCAGCATTTT. Its translation: CASSYGGGYGQPQHF.

Only a few counts were recorded for this clone. The chain links TRBV27 to TRBJ1-2; D is perhaps TRBD1 (6 bases). The CDR3 covers 15 residues. The V end was cut by 1 base, the J end by 1 base, with 10 bases between. CDR1 MNHEY and CDR2 SMNVEV come from the germline V gene (reference sequence). DNA for the CDR3: TGTGCCAGCAGTTTATTCGGGACAAATAACTATGGCTACACCTTC. This gives the protein CASSLFGTNNYGYTF.

This chain connects TRBV11-2 to TRBJ1-2; 8 nucleotides agree with TRBD1. CDR3 size: 15 residues. J gave up 6 bases and V 2 bases, and 8 bases lay outside the gene matches. Germline loops: CDR1 SGHAT, CDR2 FQNNGV. The CDR3 sequence is CASSLNRQGMDGYTF. CDR3 coding DNA: TGTGCCAGCAGCTTAAACCGACAGGGGATGGATGGCTACACCTTC.

In this sample, this clone turned up once. The CDR3 DNA sequence: TGCGCCAGCAGCTTGGGCCCGGGAAACATTCAGTACTTC. Protein sequence: CASSLGPGNIQYF. The J gene is TRBJ2-4, the V gene TRBV5-1; D remains ambiguous. V gave up 0 bases and J gave up 6 bases, with 7 bases separating them. The CDR3 runs to 13 residues. Germline CDR1 and CDR2: SGHRS and YFSETQ.

Concerning this clone itself: Different DNA sequences within this sample yield the same CDR3. The rearrangement joins TRBV27 to TRBJ2-3, with D tentatively TRBD1 (5 bases). The CDR3 runs 12 residues. Germline values: CDR1 MNHEY, CDR2 SMNVEV (reference sequence). Trimming stripped 6 bases from V and 4 bases from J, with 8 bases between. Here the CDR3 DNA reads TGTGCCAGCAGCCCAGGGTCAGATACGCAGTATTTT. Its protein is CASSPGSDTQYF.

This chain joins TRBV5-1 and TRBJ2-1; 12 nucleotides align to TRBD2. After removal of 0 bases from V and 9 bases from J, the junction contained 1 base not matched to a gene. This CDR3 has 14 amino acids. Germline CDR1 is SGHRS and CDR2 is YFSETQ. The CDR3 protein is CASSLGTSGTEQFF. As DNA, the CDR3 is TGCGCCAGCAGCTTGGGGACTAGCGGGACTGAGCAGTTCTTC.

CDR3 in amino acids: CASSLASPRSYEQYF. The CDR3 DNA follows: TGCGCCAGCAGCTTGGCTTCCCCCAGGTCCTACGAGCAGTACTTC. This chain connects TRBV5-1 to TRBJ2-7, with D unresolved. V was shortened by 0 bases and J by 1 base, with 11 bases between the two germline ends. The CDR3 is made up of 15 amino acids. From germline, CDR1 is SGHRS and CDR2 YFSETQ.

The rearrangement joins TRBV10-3 to TRBJ1-2; D might be TRBD1 (6 bases). Germline V CDR1 and CDR2: ENHRY, SYGVKD. This CDR3 region has 13 residues. Trimming removed 8 bases at V and 0 bases at J, with 10 bases between. DNA of the CDR3: TGTGCCATCTTTACAGGGACTAACTATGGCTACACCTTC. It yields the protein CAIFTGTNYGYTF.

This clone showed up just once. The V gene is TRBV9, the J gene TRBJ1-2; a weak D match, TRBD1 (6 bases). Germline CDR1 is SGDLS and CDR2 is YYNGEE. V gave up 5 bases and J gave up 6 bases, with 14 bases separating them. The CDR3 spans 13 residues. CDR3 amino acids: CASRATGTNGYTF. The DNA of the CDR3 is TGTGCCAGCAGGGCGACCGGGACAAATGGCTACACCTTC.